One sample yielded the 27 T cell receptor beta chains listed below, sequenced in a study of Graves' ophthalmopathy and Graves' hyperthyroidism. For repertoire sequencing, the TCR beta CDR3 regions were amplified from RNA transcripts. First-round RT-PCR relied on HTBI primers, and a second-round multiplex PCR came next. Using its own MiXCR run on the multiplex PCR reads, TCRdb lists one record per CDR3 protein. The sample yields 650,000 to 900,000 distinct CDR3 sequences, roughly 41% seen once. The material sequenced was peripheral blood. The receptors were gathered from an adult man with Graves' ophthalmopathy.

V usage is TRBV7-9 and J usage is TRBJ2-5, with D unclear. Per germline, CDR1 SEHNR and CDR2 FQNEAQ (reference sequence). V lost 7 bases and J lost 3, with 6 bases in between. CDR3 size: 11 residues. CDR3 region: CASKREETQYF. CDR3 coding DNA: TGTGCCAGCAAGAGAGAAGAGACCCAGTACTTC.

This clonotype was counted ten times or more. The chain combines TRBV2 with TRBJ2-2; D unresolved. V dropped 2 bases and J dropped 8 bases, with 9 bases sitting between them. Germline CDR1 is SNHLY and CDR2 is FYNNEI. This CDR3 spans 13 amino acids. The CDR3 region has the DNA TGTGCCAGCAGTGAAACGATCGTAGGGGAGCTGTTTTTT. Translation gives CASSETIVGELFF. Full variable domain (rest looked up from reference TRBV2 and TRBJ2-2): EPEVTQTPSHQVTQMGQEVILRCVPISNHLYFYWYRQILGQKVEFLVSFYNNEISEKSEIFDDQFSVERPDGSNFTLKIRSTKLEDSAMYFCASSETIVGELFFGEGSRLTVL.

V is TRBV7-3 and J is TRBJ2-7; no firm D call. Looked up from germline, CDR1 is SGHTA and CDR2 is FQGTGA. The V and J ends lost 9 bases and 3 bases respectively, with 6 bases between them. This CDR3 is 10 amino acids long. CDR3 coding DNA: TGTGCCAGGACCCACTACGAGCAGTACTTC. This sequence encodes CARTHYEQYF.

The chain is built from TRBV13 and TRBJ1-1; no clear D. Germline V gene lookup returns CDR1 PRHDT and CDR2 FYEKMQ (reference sequence). This CDR3 has 17 residues. Trimming stripped 5 bases from V and 2 bases from J, with 21 bases between. The CDR3 nucleotides are TGTGCCAGCAGCCCTGACGGGCTAGAATCAAAAAACACTGAAGCTTTCTTT. The encoded protein is CASSPDGLESKNTEAFF.

The genes are TRBV2 and TRBJ1-2, with a weak D call TRBD1 (5 bases). CDR1 is SNHLY, CDR2 FYNNEI, per germline. CDR3 length: 14 residues. The V gene lost 5 bases and the J gene lost 5 bases, with 15 bases spanning the gap. DNA for the CDR3: TGTGCCAGCAGTTTAAAAGGGGTTGGATATGGCTACACCTTC. Encoded protein: CASSLKGVGYGYTF.

The chain has TRBV10-3 and TRBJ1-1; no clear D gene. Germline assignment: CDR1 ENHRY and CDR2 SYGVKD. V dropped 4 bases and J dropped 4 bases, with 19 bases sitting between them. The CDR3 covers 16 residues. The CDR3 is CAISGGGNNQPTEAFF. Here the CDR3 DNA reads TGTGCCATCAGTGGCGGAGGGAACAATCAGCCCACTGAAGCTTTCTTT.

CDR3 region: CASRGETSVYEQYF. DNA of the CDR3: TGTGCCAGCCGAGGCGAGACCTCCGTCTACGAGCAGTACTTC. This chain links TRBV7-3 with TRBJ2-7, with D uncertain. CDR3 size: 14 residues. Germline CDR1 reads SGHTA; CDR2 reads FQGTGA. Between the trimmed V and J ends, which lost 8 bases and 3 bases, there was a span of 17 bases.

This clonotype was counted between two and nine times. The V call is TRBV2, the J call TRBJ2-3, with D uncertain. Germline assignment: CDR1 SNHLY and CDR2 FYNNEI. The CDR3 extends over 14 amino acids. V was shortened by 5 bases and J by 2 bases, with 11 bases between the two germline ends. The CDR3 DNA sequence: TGTGCCAGCAGTAGGCTACCGCCCACAGATACGCAGTATTTT. Its protein is CASSRLPPTDTQYF.

The rearrangement uses TRBV7-2 and TRBJ1-2; D is perhaps TRBD1 (6 bases). The CDR3 is 16 amino acids. The germline V gene has CDR1 SGHTA and CDR2 FQGNSA. Between the trimmed V and J ends, which lost 3 bases and 1 base, there was a span of 15 bases. The CDR3 DNA sequence: TGTGCCAGCAGCTTTCCTGGGGGCCGAGGTAACTATGGCTACACCTTC. It yields the protein CASSFPGGRGNYGYTF.

This clonotype was counted ten times or more. The rearrangement joins TRBV12-3 or TRBV12-4 to TRBJ1-2; maybe TRBD1 (5 bases). The CDR3 sequence is 14 residues long. Trimming pared 5 bases from V and 3 bases from J, leaving 13 bases between. The CDR3, as DNA: TGTGCCAGCAGTCCCACCACAGGTGACTATGGCTACACCTTC. Residues: CASSPTTGDYGYTF.

The rearrangement joins TRBV11-2 to TRBJ2-7; 8 nucleotides agree with TRBD2. With 7 bases clipped from V and 3 bases from J, the junction kept 8 bases outside the gene matches. Germline V lookup: CDR1 SGHAT, CDR2 FQNNGV. The CDR3 has 14 amino acids. The CDR3 loop is CASTYGLAGYEQYF. The CDR3, as DNA: TGTGCCAGCACTTACGGGCTAGCGGGCTACGAGCAGTACTTC. Supplemented by reference TRBV11-2 and TRBJ2-7, the full variable domain reads EAGVAQSPRYKIIEKRQSVAFWCNPISGHATLYWYQQILGQGPKLLIQFQNNGVVDDSQLPKDRFSAERLKGVDSTLKIQPAKLEDSAVYLCASTYGLAGYEQYFGPGTRLTVT.

This clonotype was counted between two and nine times. The chain couples TRBV2 to TRBJ2-5; D is possibly TRBD1 (5 bases). The CDR3 runs to 16 residues. CDR1 and CDR2 (germline): SNHLY, FYNNEI. Trimming left V 5 bases short and J 8 bases short, with 24 bases between. CDR3 sequence (DNA): TGTGCCAGCAGTTCCCTCGACCCCAGGGCAAGAGAAACCCAGTACTTC. Translation gives CASSSLDPRARETQYF.

This clonotype appeared many times. This rearrangement joins TRBV2 to TRBJ1-2; TRBD1 agrees at 10 bases. Germline V gene sequence: CDR1 SNHLY, CDR2 FYNNEI. CDR3 length: 14 residues. After removal of 7 bases from V and 4 bases from J, the junction contained 6 bases not matched to a gene. This CDR3 is CASKGTGVFYGYTF. As DNA, the CDR3 is TGTGCCAGCAAAGGGACAGGGGTATTCTATGGCTACACCTTC. Supplemented by reference TRBV2 and TRBJ1-2, the full variable domain reads EPEVTQTPSHQVTQMGQEVILRCVPISNHLYFYWYRQILGQKVEFLVSFYNNEISEKSEIFDDQFSVERPDGSNFTLKIRSTKLEDSAMYFCASKGTGVFYGYTFGSGTRLTVV.

This rearrangement joins TRBV6-5 to TRBJ1-2, with TRBD1 matching 8 bases. CDR3 length: 18 amino acids. Unmatched junction bases numbered 17, after V lost 4 bases and J lost 4 bases. CDR1 is MNHEY, CDR2 SVGAGI, per germline. This CDR3 reads CASSSRTDRVKFRYGYTF. The DNA of the CDR3 is TGTGCCAGCAGTTCCCGGACGGACAGGGTAAAGTTTCGCTATGGCTACACCTTC.

This clonotype has at least ten counts. This rearrangement joins TRBV7-2 to TRBJ2-2, with D tentatively TRBD2 (6 bases). The CDR3 has 15 amino acids. Trimming took off 0 bases at V and 6 bases at J, with 11 bases between the two ends. Germline lookup yields CDR1 SGHTA and CDR2 FQGNSA. CDR3 nucleotide sequence: TGTGCCAGCAGCTTAGCGGCGGAGGGGTCCGGGGAGCTGTTTTTT. Amino acids: CASSLAAEGSGELFF. Supplemented by reference TRBV7-2 and TRBJ2-2, the full variable domain reads GAGVSQSPSNKVTEKGKDVELRCDPISGHTALYWYRQSLGQGLEFLIYFQGNSAPDKSGLPSDRFSAERTGGSVSTLTIQRTQQEDSAVYLCASSLAAEGSGELFFGEGSRLTVL.

This clonotype was counted many times. The chain is built from TRBV7-6 and TRBJ1-6; tentative D call: TRBD1 (6 bases). The CDR3 sequence is 16 residues long. Per germline, CDR1 SGHVS and CDR2 FNYEAQ. Trimming removed 4 bases at V and 6 bases at J, with 16 bases between. The CDR3 bases are TGTGCCAGCAGCTCCGACCTACAGGGTAGTAATTCACCCCTCCACTTT. Translating gives CASSSDLQGSNSPLHF.

This clonotype was detected a few times. The rearrangement uses TRBV19 and TRBJ1-5, with 10 bases matching TRBD1. J lost 6 bases, V lost 8 bases, and 4 bases had no gene match. The CDR3 length is 13 residues. Germline CDR1 and CDR2: LNHDA and SQIVND (reference sequence). The CDR3 spells CASGQGEGQPQHF. CDR3 in DNA: TGTGCCAGTGGACAGGGGGAAGGTCAGCCCCAGCATTTT. The full variable domain, with the rest looked up from reference TRBV19 and TRBJ1-5, is DGGITQSPKYLFRKEGQNVTLSCEQNLNHDAMYWYRQDPGQGLRLIYYSQIVNDFQKGDIAEGYSVSREKKESFPLTVTSAQKNPTAFYLCASGQGEGQPQHFGDGTRLSIL.

This clonotype was seen a few times. The chain links TRBV10-3 to TRBJ1-3, with D uncertain. Germline V gene lookup returns CDR1 ENHRY and CDR2 SYGVKD. The CDR3 extends over 14 amino acids. The V end lost 2 bases, the J end lost 0 bases, and 5 bases lay between the germline ends. CDR3 region: CAISEGSSGNTIYF. CDR3 DNA: TGTGCCATCAGTGAGGGGAGCTCTGGAAACACCATATATTTT.

The table lists this clonotype with many counts. The chain combines TRBV9 with TRBJ2-5; TRBD1 matches 8 bases. The V and J ends lost 4 bases and 0 bases, in that order; junction bases with no gene match: 5. Per germline, CDR1 SGDLS and CDR2 YYNGEE. The CDR3 sequence is 15 residues long. The CDR3 DNA follows: TGTGCCAGCAGCTTAAGACAGGGGTACCAAGAGACCCAGTACTTC. It is translated as CASSLRQGYQETQYF.

This clonotype was observed at least ten times. The genes are TRBV4-1 and TRBJ1-2; TRBD1 might be the D (5 bases). V lost 3 bases, J lost 6 bases, and 14 bases lay in between. The CDR3 spans 14 residues. CDR1 MGHRA and CDR2 YSYEKL come from the germline V gene. CDR3 sequence (DNA): TGCGCCAGCAGCCATCCCGGGGGTGGAAATGGCTACACCTTC. Its protein product is CASSHPGGGNGYTF.

The chain couples TRBV10-3 to TRBJ1-2; 7 bases are shared with TRBD1. Germline V lookup: CDR1 ENHRY, CDR2 SYGVKD. The CDR3 runs to 13 residues. V lost 6 bases, J lost 8 bases, and 9 bases stayed unmatched. CDR3 in DNA: TGTGCCATCAGCGTTCGCGACAGGGTCGGCTACACCTTC. It encodes CAISVRDRVGYTF.

This clonotype was counted between two and nine times. J is TRBJ2-2 and V is TRBV7-9; perhaps TRBD2 as D (6 bases). Germline V gene lookup returns CDR1 SEHNR and CDR2 FQNEAQ (reference sequence). CDR3 length: 16 residues. Trimming shortened V by 5 bases and J by 4 bases, and 17 bases separated the two germline ends. DNA for the CDR3: TGTGCCAGCAGCCCCATTTCTAGCGAAGCCACCGGGGAGCTGTTTTTT. Its translation is CASSPISSEATGELFF. Full variable domain (rest looked up from reference TRBV7-9 and TRBJ2-2): DTGVSQNPRHKITKRGQNVTFRCDPISEHNRLYWYRQTLGQGPEFLTYFQNEAQLEKSRLLSDRFSAERPKGSFSTLEIQRTEQGDSAMYLCASSPISSEATGELFFGEGSRLTVL.

CDR3 loop: CSATEVTGYTF. In DNA, the CDR3 is TGCAGTGCTACCGAGGTGACAGGCTACACCTTC. The chain carries TRBV20-1 and TRBJ1-2; unclear D gene. Germline CDR1 is DFQATT and CDR2 is SNEGSKA (reference sequence). V was shortened by 4 bases and J by 8 bases, with 11 bases between the two germline ends. The CDR3 has 11 residues.

Regarding this clonotype: One base away lies a much larger clone, so this may be a sequencing read error. V usage is TRBV10-2 and J usage is TRBJ2-5; TRBD1 is a possible D gene (6 bases). The DNA end lines up better with TRBJ2-1; the J call may be wrong. The CDR3 covers 15 residues. Germline V gives CDR1 WSHSY, CDR2 SAAADI. As DNA, the CDR3 is TGCGCCAGCAGTGAATACAGGGTTATAGGAGAGACCCAGTTCTTC. This sequence encodes CASSEYRVIGETQFF.

V and J are TRBV20-1 and TRBJ1-2; weak D call: TRBD1 (5 bases). The CDR3 is made up of 12 amino acids. CDR1 and CDR2 (germline): DFQATT, SNEGSKA (reference sequence). Trimming shortened V by 6 bases and J by 4 bases, and 12 bases separated the two germline ends. The chain's CDR3 is CSAQGDTYGYTF. In DNA, the CDR3 is TGCAGTGCCCAAGGGGATACCTATGGCTACACCTTC.

This clonotype has more than one count but fewer than ten. The chain recombines TRBV2 with TRBJ2-7, with a weak D call TRBD1 (6 bases). The germline V gene encodes CDR1 SNHLY and CDR2 FYNNEI. The CDR3 contains 13 residues. V gave up 8 bases and J gave up 3 bases, with 14 bases separating them. The CDR3 DNA follows: TGTGCCAGCCATAACAGGGATCACTACGAGCAGTACTTC. This codes for CASHNRDHYEQYF.

J is TRBJ1-2 and V is TRBV10-3; D is uncertain. The CDR3 sequence is 14 residues long. The V gene's germline CDR1 is ENHRY and CDR2 SYGVKD. V lost 3 bases and J lost 4, with 12 bases in between. In nucleotides, the CDR3 is TGTGCCATCAGTGACCGGGGAGGGAGCTATGGCTACACCTTC. It encodes CAISDRGGSYGYTF.